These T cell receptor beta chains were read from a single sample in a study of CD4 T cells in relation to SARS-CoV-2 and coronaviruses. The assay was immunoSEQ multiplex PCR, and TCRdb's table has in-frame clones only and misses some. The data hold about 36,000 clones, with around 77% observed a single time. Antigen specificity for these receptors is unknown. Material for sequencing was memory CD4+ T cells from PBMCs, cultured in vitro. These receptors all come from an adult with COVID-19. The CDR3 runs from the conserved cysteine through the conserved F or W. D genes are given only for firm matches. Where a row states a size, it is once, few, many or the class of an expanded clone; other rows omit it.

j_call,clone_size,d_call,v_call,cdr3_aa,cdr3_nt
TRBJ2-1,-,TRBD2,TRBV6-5,CASTAGTSGNEQFF,TGTGCCAGCACTGCCGGGACTAGCGGAAATGAGCAGTTCTTC
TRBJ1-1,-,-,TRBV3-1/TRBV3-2,CASSQVSGNTEAFF,TGTGCCAGCAGCCAAGTATCAGGGAACACTGAAGCTTTCTTT
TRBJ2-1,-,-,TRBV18,CASSPFVRNGHEQFF,TGTGCCAGCTCACCATTCGTACGGAACGGCCATGAGCAGTTCTTC
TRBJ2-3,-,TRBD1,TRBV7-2,CASSLARTGLSDTQYF,TGTGCCAGCAGCTTAGCGAGGACAGGTCTTTCAGATACGCAGTATTTT
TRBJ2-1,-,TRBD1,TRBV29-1,CSADRVVLGEQFF,TGCAGCGCCGACAGGGTTGTTTTGGGTGAGCAGTTCTTC
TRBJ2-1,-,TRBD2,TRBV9,CASSERTSGHNEQFF,TGTGCCAGCAGCGAGCGGACTAGCGGACACAATGAGCAGTTCTTC
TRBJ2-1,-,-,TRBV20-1,CSASLDSYNEQFF,TGCAGTGCTAGTCTGGACAGCTACAATGAGCAGTTCTTC
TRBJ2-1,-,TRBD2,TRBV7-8,CASSPRFRFSGTSYNEQFF,TGTGCCAGCAGCCCCCGTTTTCGTTTTAGCGGGACGTCCTACAATGAGCAGTTCTTC
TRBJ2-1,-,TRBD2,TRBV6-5,CASSNSGGQFF,TGTGCCAGCAGTAACTCGGGGGGGCAGTTCTTC
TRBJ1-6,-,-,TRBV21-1,CASSRSRGNSPLHF,TGTGCCAGCAGCAGATCCAGGGGAAATTCACCCCTCCACTTT
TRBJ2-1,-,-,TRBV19,CASSGSYNEQFF,TGTGCCAGTAGTGGGAGCTACAATGAGCAGTTCTTC
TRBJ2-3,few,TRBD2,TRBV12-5,CASGLGLAGADTQYF,TGTGCTAGTGGACTGGGACTAGCGGGAGCAGATACGCAGTATTTT
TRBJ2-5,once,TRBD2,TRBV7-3,CASRKTSGVQETQYF,TGTGCCAGCAGGAAGACTAGCGGGGTCCAAGAGACCCAGTACTTC
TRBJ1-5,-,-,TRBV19,CASSMGWSGADQPQHF,TGTGCCAGTAGTATGGGGTGGTCAGGGGCCGATCAGCCCCAGCATTTT
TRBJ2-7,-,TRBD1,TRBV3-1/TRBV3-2,CASSSIWDSYEQYF,TGTGCCAGCAGCAGTATATGGGACAGCTACGAGCAGTACTTC
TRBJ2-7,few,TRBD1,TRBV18,CASSWDSLSYEQYF,TGTGCCAGCTCGTGGGACAGCCTTTCCTACGAGCAGTACTTC
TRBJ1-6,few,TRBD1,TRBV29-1,CSVGTVKNSPLHF,TGCAGCGTCGGGACAGTAAAGAATTCACCCCTCCACTTT
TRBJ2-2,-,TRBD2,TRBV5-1,CASSLATGGTGELFF,TGCGCCAGCAGCTTGGCCACGGGAGGCACCGGGGAGCTGTTTTTT
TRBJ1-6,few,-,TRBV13,CASSRFSLAPTGDSPLHF,TGTGCCAGCAGCCGATTTAGCTTGGCCCCGACCGGGGATTCACCCCTCCACTTT
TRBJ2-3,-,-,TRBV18,CASSPQEAFSTDTQYF,TGTGCCAGCTCACCCCAGGAGGCGTTTTCCACAGATACGCAGTATTTT
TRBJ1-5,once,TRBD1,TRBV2,CASSRQGSNQPQHF,TGTGCCAGCAGCAGACAGGGTTCGAATCAGCCCCAGCATTTT
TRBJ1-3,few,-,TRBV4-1,CASSQDTSRNTIYF,TGCGCCAGCAGCCAAGATACCTCCAGAAACACCATATATTTT
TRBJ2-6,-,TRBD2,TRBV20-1,CSASTLAGVSGANVLTF,TGCAGTGCTAGTACGCTAGCGGGAGTCTCTGGGGCCAACGTCCTGACTTTC
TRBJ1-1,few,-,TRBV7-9,CASSLSNTEAFF,TGTGCCAGCAGCCTTTCTAACACTGAAGCTTTCTTT
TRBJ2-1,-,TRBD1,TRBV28,CASRTGTGIYNEQFF,TGTGCCAGCAGGACCGGGACAGGGATCTACAATGAGCAGTTCTTC
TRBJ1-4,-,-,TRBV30,CAWSGTNRNSNEKLFF,TGTGCCTGGAGTGGGACAAACAGGAATTCTAATGAAAAACTGTTTTTT
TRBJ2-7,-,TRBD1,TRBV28,CASSISAGTGGYEQYF,TGTGCCAGCAGTATATCCGCCGGGACAGGGGGTTACGAGCAGTACTTC
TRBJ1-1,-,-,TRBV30,CAWSPSNKKAFF,TGTGCCTGGAGTCCCTCGAATAAAAAAGCTTTCTTT
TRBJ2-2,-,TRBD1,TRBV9,CASSPPDRGLWNTGELFF,TGTGCCAGCAGCCCACCCGACAGGGGGCTTTGGAACACCGGGGAGCTGTTTTTT
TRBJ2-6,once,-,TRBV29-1,CSVASLGGGANVLTF,TGCAGCGTTGCTTCTCTGGGTGGAGGGGCCAACGTCCTGACTTTC
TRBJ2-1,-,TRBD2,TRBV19,CASMRTSGYNEQFF,TGTGCCAGTATGAGGACTAGCGGCTACAATGAGCAGTTCTTC
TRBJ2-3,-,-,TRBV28,CASSIPAGTQYF,TGTGCCAGCAGTATCCCAGCGGGTACGCAGTATTTT
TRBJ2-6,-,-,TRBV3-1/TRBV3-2,CASSQEFSGANVLTF,TGTGCCAGCAGCCAAGAATTCTCTGGGGCCAACGTCCTGACTTTC
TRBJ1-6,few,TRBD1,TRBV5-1,CASSLDGQGAVSPLHF,TGCGCCAGCAGCTTGGATGGACAGGGGGCTGTGTCACCCCTCCACTTT
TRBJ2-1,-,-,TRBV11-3,CASSGSGSYNEQFF,TGTGCCAGCAGTGGTAGCGGATCCTACAATGAGCAGTTCTTC
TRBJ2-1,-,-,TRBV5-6,CASSPNSAPAREQFF,TGTGCCAGCAGTCCTAATAGTGCGCCCGCGCGTGAGCAGTTCTTC
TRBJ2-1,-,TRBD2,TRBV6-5,CATSRGLAGSNEQFF,TGTGCCACCTCTCGGGGTCTAGCGGGATCAAATGAGCAGTTCTTC
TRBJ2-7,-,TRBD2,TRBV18,CASSPFIAGGSEQYF,TGTGCCAGCTCACCATTCATAGCGGGAGGGAGCGAGCAGTACTTC
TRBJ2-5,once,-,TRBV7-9,CASSLAGSVETQYF,TGTGCCAGCAGCCTTGCCGGGTCTGTCGAGACCCAGTACTTC
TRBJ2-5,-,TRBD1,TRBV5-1,CASSSTDRDKIQETQYF,TGCGCCAGCAGCTCAACGGACAGGGATAAGATACAAGAGACCCAGTACTTC
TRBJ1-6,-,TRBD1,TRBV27,CASNSIRQGYNSPLHF,TGTGCCAGCAATTCCATCCGACAGGGCTATAATTCACCCCTCCACTTT
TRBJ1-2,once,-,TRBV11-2,CASSLPGRRYGYTF,TGTGCCAGCAGTTTACCGGGACGGCGCTATGGCTACACCTTC
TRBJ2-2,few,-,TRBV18,CASSPRQKNTGELFF,TGTGCCAGCTCACCCCGACAGAAGAACACCGGGGAGCTGTTTTTT
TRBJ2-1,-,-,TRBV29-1,CSVDLYNEQFF,TGCAGCGTCGATCTCTACAATGAGCAGTTCTTC
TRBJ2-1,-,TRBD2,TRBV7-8,CASSDTRLGRREAPYNEQFF,TGTGCCAGCAGCGATACCCGGCTGGGGCGGCGGGAGGCCCCCTACAATGAGCAGTTCTTC
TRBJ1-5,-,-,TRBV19,CASSPPRMVLGNQPQHF,TGTGCCAGTAGTCCCCCACGGATGGTTCTAGGCAATCAGCCCCAGCATTTT
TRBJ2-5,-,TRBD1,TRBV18,CASSPKDRGRQETQYF,TGTGCCAGCTCACCAAAGGACAGGGGAAGACAAGAGACCCAGTACTTC
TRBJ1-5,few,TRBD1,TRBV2,CASRLRTGGNQPQHF,TGTGCCAGCAGACTTAGGACAGGGGGGAATCAGCCCCAGCATTTT
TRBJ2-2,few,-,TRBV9,CASSVGFNTGELFF,TGTGCCAGCAGCGTAGGCTTTAACACCGGGGAGCTGTTTTTT
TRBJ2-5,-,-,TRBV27,CASSLSLSETQYF,TGTGCCAGCAGTTTATCATTATCGGAGACCCAGTACTTC
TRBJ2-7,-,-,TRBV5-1,CASNLDGGPVREQYF,TGCGCCAGCAACCTGGATGGAGGGCCGGTTCGCGAGCAGTACTTC
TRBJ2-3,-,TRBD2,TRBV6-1,CASSERASGSTDTQYF,TGTGCCAGCAGTGAAAGGGCTAGCGGTAGCACAGATACGCAGTATTTT